This is a list of T cell receptor beta chains from one sample in a study of Graves' ophthalmopathy and Graves' hyperthyroidism. A single record per CDR3 protein comes from TCRdb applying MiXCR to the multiplex PCR reads. The table shows fewer than 650,000 distinct CDR3 sequences, with 20% to 25% occurring only once. The specimen sequenced was peripheral blood. The receptor set was obtained from a woman between 18 and 30 years old with stable Graves' hyperthyroidism. Some clones in this sample may be carry-over from other donors' samples. Each CDR3 is given without its conserved first and last residue. Fields, in order: V gene, J gene, D gene, CDR3 protein. A D gene is named only where the DNA matches it firmly.

v_call: TRBV6-8; j_call: TRBJ2-7; d_call: NA; cdr3_aa: ASTKWTVGSYEQY
v_call: TRBV3-1; j_call: TRBJ1-5; d_call: NA; cdr3_aa: ASSHARGYNQPQH
v_call: TRBV27; j_call: TRBJ2-7; d_call: NA; cdr3_aa: ASSPLEESNYEQY
v_call: TRBV12-3/TRBV12-4; j_call: TRBJ2-7; d_call: TRBD2; cdr3_aa: ASSSVDAGGTYEQY
v_call: TRBV29-1; j_call: TRBJ2-2; d_call: NA; cdr3_aa: SVEDSNTGELF
v_call: TRBV6-1; j_call: TRBJ2-7; d_call: NA; cdr3_aa: TSSEGGDPGGYEQY
v_call: TRBV6-2/TRBV6-3; j_call: TRBJ2-5; d_call: NA; cdr3_aa: ASRSSVGETQY
v_call: TRBV7-8; j_call: TRBJ2-5; d_call: NA; cdr3_aa: ASSLAGPGAGETQY
v_call: TRBV20-1; j_call: TRBJ2-2; d_call: NA; cdr3_aa: SANPGTSTGELF
v_call: TRBV7-2; j_call: TRBJ1-1; d_call: NA; cdr3_aa: ASTKAGGYSEAF